This T cell receptor (beta chain) stems from a study of siplizumab effects on memory and regulatory T cells. Trimming left V 6 bases short and J 1 base short, with 14 bases between. Germline loops: CDR1 MNHNS, CDR2 SASEGT. CDR3 length: 15 residues. Clones were read by immunoSEQ multiplex PCR, and TCRdb kept only the in-frame ones, dropping some. The repertoire holds roughly 100,000 clones, over 90% seen once, with 0.62% in the top ten. This chain uses TRBV6-1 with TRBJ2-3; the D is unclear. This TCR was sampled from a human donor in good health. Sequenced: Tregs sorted from blood. The CDR3 protein is CASSPLGGGTDTQYF. For the CDR3, the DNA is TGTGCCAGCAGCCCACTGGGTGGCGGCACAGATACGCAGTATTTT.